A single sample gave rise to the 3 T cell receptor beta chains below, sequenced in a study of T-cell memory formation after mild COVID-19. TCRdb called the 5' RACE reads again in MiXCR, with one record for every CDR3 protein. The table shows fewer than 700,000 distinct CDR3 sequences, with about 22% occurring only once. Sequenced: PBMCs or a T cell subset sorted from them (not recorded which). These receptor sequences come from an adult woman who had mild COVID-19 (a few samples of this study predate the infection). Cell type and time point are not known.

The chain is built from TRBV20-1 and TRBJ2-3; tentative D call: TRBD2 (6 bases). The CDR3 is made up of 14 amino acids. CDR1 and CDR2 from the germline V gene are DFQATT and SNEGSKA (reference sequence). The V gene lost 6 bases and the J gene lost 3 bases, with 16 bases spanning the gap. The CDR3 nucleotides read TGCAGTGCCAGCGCGGGGTTTGGGACAGATACGCAGTATTTT. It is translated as CSASAGFGTDTQYF.

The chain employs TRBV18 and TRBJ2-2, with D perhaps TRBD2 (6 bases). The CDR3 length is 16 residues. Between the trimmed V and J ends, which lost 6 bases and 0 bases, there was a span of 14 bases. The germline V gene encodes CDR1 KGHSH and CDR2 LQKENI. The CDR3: CASSLSSVANTGELFF. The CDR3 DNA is TGTGCCAGCTCCTTATCTAGCGTGGCGAACACCGGGGAGCTGTTTTTT.

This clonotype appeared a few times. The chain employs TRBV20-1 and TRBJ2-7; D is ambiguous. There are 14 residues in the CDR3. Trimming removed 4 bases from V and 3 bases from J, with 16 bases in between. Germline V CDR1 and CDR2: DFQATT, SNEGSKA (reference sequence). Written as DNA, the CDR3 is TGCAGTGCTACCCAGGACCTCCACGGCTACGAGCAGTACTTC. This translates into CSATQDLHGYEQYF.